Included here is one T cell receptor beta chain sequence, with context. The antigen is undetermined. The entry originates in a study of OX40 agonist ivuxolimab in advanced cancers. Study summary: The eligibility criteria allowed prior anti-PD-1, anti-PD-L1 or anti-CTLA-4 therapy, and around 40% had some. Study results and caveats: Expanded peripheral T cell antigen specificity was not determined.

The CDR3 is 15 amino acids. Trimming removed 5 bases from V and 8 bases from J; junction bases left unmatched: 10. Germline V lookup: CDR1 MDHEN, CDR2 SYDVKM. Measured with immunoSEQ multiplex PCR; TCRdb has only the in-frame clones, and not every one. The data contain under 60,000 clones, 70% to 85% of them seen just once; the ten biggest clones take up around 4%. The sample consisted of CD4+ or CD8+ T cells sorted from blood, taken in a trial of the OX40 agonist ivuxolimab. The chain combines TRBV28 with TRBJ1-2; 11 bases line up with TRBD1. The TCR was taken from an adult with an advanced solid tumor such as melanoma, head and neck, liver or kidney cancer. The CDR3 DNA reads TGTGCCAGCAGTCCCCAAGGACAGGGGGCTTTGGGCTACACCTTC. Translation gives CASSPQGQGALGYTF.